This T cell receptor (beta chain) was sequenced during a study of memory CD4+ T cells and cytomegalovirus serostatus. About the research overall: Donors were healthy Belgian adults, several CMV seropositive and around 23 seronegative. Notes on the study in general: The CMV-associated TCR signature appears largely within the CD4+ memory repertoire.

With respect to this clone: The antigen remains undetermined.

Single viable CD3+CD4+CD8-CD45RO+ cells were sorted as the memory CD4+ T cells. Positive selection with CD4 microbeads enriched total CD4+ T cells. Clones were sequenced by immunoSEQ multiplex PCR, and TCRdb holds only the in-frame ones, with some missing. The sample has around 99,000 clones, roughly 80% seen once. The CDR3 has 15 amino acids. V was pared by 2 bases and J by 7 bases, with 15 bases between. CDR1 is SGHRS and CDR2 is YFSETQ in the germline V gene. The clonotype comes from an adult in good health and CMV-seropositive. Sequencing was performed on memory CD4+ T cells from blood. V is TRBV5-1 and J is TRBJ1-4; D not resolved. The CDR3 is CASSLGVQYGEKLFF. In DNA, the CDR3 is TGCGCCAGCAGCTTAGGAGTACAGTATGGTGAAAAACTGTTTTTT.